A single sample gave rise to the 20 T cell receptor beta chains below, sequenced in a study of identical twins. Each CDR3 protein gets one entry after TCRdb re-called the 5' RACE reads with MiXCR. The sample contains about 700,000 distinct CDR3 sequences, less than 7% of which appear only once. Source material: naive T cells sorted from blood. These receptors originate from a man between 18 and 29 years old in good health.

This clonotype was seen at least ten times. The chain links TRBV29-1 to TRBJ2-3; D assignment may be TRBD1 or TRBD2 (5 bases each). The germline CDR1 and CDR2 sequences are SQVTM and ANQGSEA. The CDR3 sequence is 14 residues long. V lost 7 bases and J 3 bases, leaving 17 bases between the germline ends. CDR3 in DNA: TGCAGCGGAGCCCCGGGGACCGTTACAGATACGCAGTATTTT. Protein product: CSGAPGTVTDTQYF.

This clonotype was seen many times. The chain has TRBV6-2 or TRBV6-3 and TRBJ2-2, with D perhaps matching TRBD1 (6 bases). Trimming took off 6 bases at V and 1 base at J, with 15 bases between the two ends. The germline V gene has CDR1 MNHEY and CDR2 SVGEGT. The length of the CDR3 is 16 residues. CDR3 protein: CASSNEGGKNTGELFF. CDR3 DNA: TGTGCCAGCAGCAACGAAGGGGGAAAGAACACCGGGGAGCTGTTTTTT.

This clonotype was recorded at least ten times. This chain connects TRBV20-1 to TRBJ2-7, with 12 bases fitting TRBD2. V dropped 3 bases and J dropped 4; count of bases not matched to a gene: 7. This CDR3 spans 15 amino acids. Germline V gene sequence: CDR1 DFQATT, CDR2 SNEGSKA (reference sequence). The CDR3 bases are TGCAGTGCTAGCGGGGCTAGCGGGAGGGCTTACGAGCAGTACGTC. As protein: CSASGASGRAYEQYV.

This clonotype was recorded a few times. The genes are TRBV28 and TRBJ2-2; 10 nucleotides agree with TRBD1. The CDR3 spans 14 residues. The V gene's germline CDR1 is MDHEN and CDR2 SYDVKM. Losses at the gene ends were 11 bases for V and 4 bases for J; bases not matched to a gene: 7. For the CDR3, the DNA is TGTGCCTGGGCGGGACAGGGGACCACCGGGGAGCTGTTTTTT. Translated, it gives CAWAGQGTTGELFF.

This clonotype was observed at least ten times. The rearrangement uses TRBV6-6 and TRBJ2-7; D gene ambiguous. The germline V gene has CDR1 MNHNY and CDR2 SVGAGI (reference sequence). Trimming shortened V by 2 bases and J by 3 bases, and 8 bases separated the two germline ends. The CDR3 is made up of 13 amino acids. The CDR3 loop reads CASSYGVGYEQYF. The CDR3 nucleotides are TGTGCCAGCAGTTACGGCGTAGGCTACGAGCAGTACTTC.

The rearrangement uses TRBV10-3 and TRBJ2-1; TRBD2 might be the D (6 bases). Germline CDR1 reads ENHRY; CDR2 reads SYGVKD. The V and J ends lost 6 bases and 8 bases respectively, with 17 bases between them. CDR3 length: 14 residues. In nucleotides, the CDR3 is TGTGCCATCAGGCGGGACGCAGATATGTATGAGCAGTTCTTC. It translates to CAIRRDADMYEQFF.

Many counts were recorded for this clonotype. The rearrangement links TRBV20-1 to TRBJ2-2; no clear D. Germline-derived CDR1 and CDR2 are DFQATT and SNEGSKA (reference sequence). Trimming removed 0 bases from V and 6 bases from J, with 11 bases in between. This CDR3 region has 14 residues. The CDR3 coding sequence is TGCAGTGCTAGAGATCCTTCAGGCCCCGGGGAGCTGTTTTTT. Residues: CSARDPSGPGELFF.

This clonotype has a count of ten or more. This chain links TRBV20-1 with TRBJ2-7, with 10 positions matching TRBD2. Germline V CDR1 and CDR2: DFQATT, SNEGSKA (reference sequence). The V segment lost 5 bases and the J segment 0 bases; nucleotides outside the gene matches: 1. The CDR3 loop spans 13 amino acids. CDR3 nucleotide sequence: TGCAGTGCTCCTAGCGGGAGCTCCTACGAGCAGTACTTC. Translation: CSAPSGSSYEQYF.

The sample holds many counts of this clonotype. The chain links TRBV10-3 to TRBJ2-7, with D possibly matching TRBD2 (5 bases). The V gene's germline CDR1 is ENHRY and CDR2 SYGVKD. The CDR3 totals 11 residues. Trimming removed 4 bases at V and 5 bases at J, with 6 bases between. The CDR3 is CAISAGDEQYF. The CDR3 nucleotides are TGTGCCATCAGTGCCGGGGACGAGCAGTACTTC.

This clonotype occurred a few times. The chain employs TRBV4-3 and TRBJ2-7, with 9 bases matching TRBD1. CDR1 LGHNA and CDR2 YSLEER come from the germline V gene. Losses at the gene ends were 4 bases for V and 2 bases for J; bases not matched to a gene: 6. This CDR3 spans 15 amino acids. CDR3: CASSRSRDRAYEQYF. The CDR3 DNA reads as TGCGCCAGCAGCCGCTCCCGGGACAGGGCCTACGAGCAGTACTTC.

This clonotype has at least ten counts. V and J are TRBV28 and TRBJ2-2; D is uncertain. Germline CDR1 is MDHEN and CDR2 is SYDVKM. The CDR3 covers 12 residues. Between the trimmed V and J ends, which lost 3 bases and 8 bases, there was a span of 7 bases. The CDR3 DNA reads as TGTGCCAGCAGTTTGAAGAAAGGGGAGCTGTTTTTT. Its translation is CASSLKKGELFF. The complete variable domain, with remaining parts taken from reference TRBV28 and TRBJ2-2, reads DVKVTQSSRYLVKRTGEKVFLECVQDMDHENMFWYRQDPGLGLRLIYFSYDVKMKEKGDIPEGYSVSREKKERFSLILESASTNQTSMYLCASSLKKGELFFGEGSRLTVL.

The chain joins TRBV18 to TRBJ2-2; D is perhaps TRBD1 (5 bases). Germline V gene lookup returns CDR1 KGHSH and CDR2 LQKENI. The V end lost 3 bases, the J end lost 4 bases, and 9 bases lay between the germline ends. This CDR3 comprises 14 residues. The CDR3 here is CASSPKQATGELFF. In DNA, the CDR3 is TGTGCCAGCTCACCTAAACAGGCCACCGGGGAGCTGTTTTTT. Full variable domain (outside the CDR3, taken from reference TRBV18 and TRBJ2-2): NAGVMQNPRHLVRRRGQEARLRCSPMKGHSHVYWYRQLPEEGLKFMVYLQKENIIDESGMPKERFSAEFPKEGPSILRIQQVVRGDSAAYFCASSPKQATGELFFGEGSRLTVL.

This rearrangement joins TRBV28 to TRBJ2-3, with 12 bases that match TRBD2. Per germline, CDR1 MDHEN and CDR2 SYDVKM. The V segment lost 6 bases and the J segment 11 bases; nucleotides outside the gene matches: 6. The CDR3 is made up of 13 amino acids. The CDR3 is CASRGLAGRRQYF. The CDR3 nucleotides are TGTGCCAGCAGGGGACTAGCGGGCCGCAGGCAGTATTTT.

The chain employs TRBV27 and TRBJ2-6, with 7 bases identical to TRBD1. Losses at the gene ends were 3 bases for V and 0 bases for J; bases not matched to a gene: 11. The CDR3 is 19 amino acids. Per germline, CDR1 MNHEY and CDR2 SMNVEV (reference sequence). CDR3 sequence: CASSFRTGTAYSGANVLTF. The CDR3 DNA follows: TGTGCCAGCAGTTTCCGTACCGGGACAGCCTACTCTGGGGCCAACGTCCTGACTTTC. Combining the CDR3 with reference TRBV27 and TRBJ2-6 gives the whole variable domain EAQVTQNPRYLITVTGKKLTVTCSQNMNHEYMSWYRQDPGLGLRQIYYSMNVEVTDKGDVPEGYKVSRKEKRNFPLILESPSPNQTSLYFCASSFRTGTAYSGANVLTFGAGSRLTVL.

The chain links TRBV30 to TRBJ1-4; D might be TRBD1 (5 bases). The CDR3 sequence is 14 residues long. V lost 0 bases to trimming and J lost 7 bases, with 12 bases between them. Germline assignment: CDR1 GTSNPN and CDR2 SVGIG (reference sequence). CDR3 coding DNA: TGTGCCTGGAGTGTAGAGGAGAGGGGTGAAAAACTGTTTTTT. Encoded protein: CAWSVEERGEKLFF. The variable domain in full, with the rest retrieved from reference TRBV30 and TRBJ1-4, is SQTIHQWPATLVQPVGSPLSLECTVEGTSNPNLYWYRQAAGRGLQLLFYSVGIGQISSEVPQNLSASRPQDRQFILSSKKLLLSDSGFYLCAWSVEERGEKLFFGSGTQLSVL.

This clonotype was observed a handful of times. J is TRBJ2-1 and V is TRBV7-2, with D uncertain. The germline CDR1 and CDR2 sequences are SGHTA and FQGNSA. The CDR3 contains 12 residues. V was clipped by 4 bases and J by 4 bases, with 5 bases between them. For the CDR3, the DNA is TGTGCCAGCAGCTATACATACAATGAGCAGTTCTTC. Its translation: CASSYTYNEQFF.

This chain joins TRBV4-2 and TRBJ1-1, with D unresolved. The CDR3 has 13 residues. Germline-derived CDR1 and CDR2 are LGHNA and YNFKEQ. The V and J ends lost 4 bases and 5 bases respectively, with 11 bases between them. In DNA, the CDR3 is TGTGCCAGCAGCCGCCTTCTGGGTACTGAAGCTTTCTTT. Translation gives CASSRLLGTEAFF.

This clonotype has more than one count but fewer than ten. The chain couples TRBV6-1 to TRBJ1-1, with TRBD1 as a possible D gene (5 bases). This CDR3 spans 14 amino acids. Germline CDR1 is MNHNS and CDR2 is SASEGT. Between the trimmed V and J ends, which lost 7 bases and 4 bases, there was a span of 16 bases. In DNA, the CDR3 is TGTGCCAGCAATAGGGACCTAGCCTCCACTGAAGCTTTCTTT. Translated: CASNRDLASTEAFF.

This clonotype came up many times. J is TRBJ2-7 and V is TRBV12-3 or TRBV12-4; maybe TRBD2 (5 bases). The CDR3 loop spans 14 amino acids. V was pared by 6 bases and J by 5 bases, with 17 bases between. CDR3: CASSPGGRWDEQYV. In DNA, the CDR3 is TGTGCCAGCAGCCCAGGAGGAAGATGGGACGAGCAGTACGTC.

There are a few counts of this clonotype. The rearrangement links TRBV5-1 to TRBJ2-5; 9 bases align to TRBD1. CDR3 length: 15 residues. Trimming removed 6 bases from V and 1 base from J; junction bases left unmatched: 7. CDR1 is SGHRS, CDR2 YFSETQ, per germline. CDR3: CASNTGTGPQETQYF. The DNA for the CDR3 is TGCGCCAGCAACACCGGGACAGGGCCCCAAGAGACCCAGTACTTC.